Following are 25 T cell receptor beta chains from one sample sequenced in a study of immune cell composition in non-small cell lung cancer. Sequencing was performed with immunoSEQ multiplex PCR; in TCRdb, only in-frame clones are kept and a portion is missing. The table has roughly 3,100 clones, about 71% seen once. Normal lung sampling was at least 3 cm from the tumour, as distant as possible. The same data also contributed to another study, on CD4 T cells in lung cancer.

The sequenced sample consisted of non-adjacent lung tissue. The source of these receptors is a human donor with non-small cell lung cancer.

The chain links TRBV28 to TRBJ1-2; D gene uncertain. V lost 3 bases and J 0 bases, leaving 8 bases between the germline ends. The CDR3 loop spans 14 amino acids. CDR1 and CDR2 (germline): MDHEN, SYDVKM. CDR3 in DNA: TGTGCCAGCAGTTTTGGCGGGTCTAACTATGGCTACACCTTC. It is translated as CASSFGGSNYGYTF.

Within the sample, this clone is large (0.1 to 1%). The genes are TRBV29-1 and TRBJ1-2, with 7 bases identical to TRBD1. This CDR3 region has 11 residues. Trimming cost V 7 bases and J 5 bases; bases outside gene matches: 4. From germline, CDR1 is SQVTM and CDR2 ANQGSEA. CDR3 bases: TGCAGCGCCGGACAGGCTTATGGCTACACCTTC. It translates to CSAGQAYGYTF.

Here the CDR3 reads CASSFSRETFNGYTF. The CDR3 bases are TGTGCCAGCAGCTTTTCGCGGGAGACCTTCAATGGCTACACCTTC. This sequence joins TRBV5-4 and TRBJ1-2, with unresolved D. V gave up 2 bases and J gave up 6 bases, with 17 bases separating them. This CDR3 has 15 residues. Germline lookup yields CDR1 SGHNT and CDR2 YYREEE (reference sequence).

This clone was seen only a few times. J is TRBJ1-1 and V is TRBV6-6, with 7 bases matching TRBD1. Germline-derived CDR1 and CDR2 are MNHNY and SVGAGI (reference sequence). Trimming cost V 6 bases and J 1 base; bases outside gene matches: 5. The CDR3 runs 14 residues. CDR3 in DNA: TGTGCCAGCAGCGAGGGACAGAAGAACACTGAAGCTTTCTTT. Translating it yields CASSEGQKNTEAFF.

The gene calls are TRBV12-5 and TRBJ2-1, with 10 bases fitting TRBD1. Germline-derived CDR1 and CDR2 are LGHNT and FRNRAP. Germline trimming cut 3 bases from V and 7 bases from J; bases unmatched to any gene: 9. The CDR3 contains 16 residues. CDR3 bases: TGTGCTAGTGGTTTCGGCCTCGGGGACAGGGGTAATGAGCAGTTCTTC. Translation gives CASGFGLGDRGNEQFF.

As DNA, the CDR3 is TGTGCCAGCAGTGAATTTGCGACAGGGCAATACACTGAAGCTTTCTTT. The encoded protein is CASSEFATGQYTEAFF. The genes are TRBV6-1 and TRBJ1-1; 7 bases line up with TRBD1. V gave up 2 bases and J gave up 3 bases; unmatched junction bases: 9. The CDR3 covers 16 residues. Germline loops: CDR1 MNHNS, CDR2 SASEGT.

This CDR3 reads CASSMGTLADAYF. The CDR3 coding sequence is TGTGCCAGTAGTATGGGGACACTGGCCGACGCGTACTTC. This sequence joins TRBV19 and TRBJ2-5, with D tentatively TRBD1 (6 bases). V was shortened by 3 bases and J by 13 bases, with 18 bases between the two germline ends. The germline gives CDR1 LNHDA, CDR2 SQIVND (reference sequence). This CDR3 spans 13 amino acids.

CDR3 coding DNA: TGTGCCAGCGGTGGACTGGCCAGGGAGCAGTTCTTC. It encodes CASGGLAREQFF. The rearrangement uses TRBV6-5 and TRBJ2-1; a possible D gene is TRBD2 (5 bases). The CDR3 is 12 amino acids. Trimming stripped 8 bases from V and 10 bases from J, with 15 bases between. The V gene's germline CDR1 is MNHEY and CDR2 SVGAGI.

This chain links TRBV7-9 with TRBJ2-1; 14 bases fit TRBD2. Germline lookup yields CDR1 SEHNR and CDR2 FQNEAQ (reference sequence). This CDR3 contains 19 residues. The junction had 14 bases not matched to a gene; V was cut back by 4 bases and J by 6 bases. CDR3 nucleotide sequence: TGTGCCAGCAGCTCACCCCCGGGGACTAGCGGGAGTATCGCCAATGAGCAGTTCTTC. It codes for CASSSPPGTSGSIANEQFF.

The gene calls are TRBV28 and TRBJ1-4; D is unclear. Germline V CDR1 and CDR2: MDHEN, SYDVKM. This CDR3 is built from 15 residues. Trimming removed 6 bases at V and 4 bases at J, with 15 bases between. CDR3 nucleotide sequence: TGTGCCAGCAGCCCATGGAGCTCGAGTAATGAAAAACTGTTTTTT. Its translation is CASSPWSSSNEKLFF.

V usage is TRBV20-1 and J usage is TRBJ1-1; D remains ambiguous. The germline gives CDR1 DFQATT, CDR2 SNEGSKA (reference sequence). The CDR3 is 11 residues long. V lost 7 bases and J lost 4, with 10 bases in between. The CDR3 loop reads CSVRGSTEAFF. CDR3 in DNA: TGCAGTGTCCGCGGTTCCACTGAAGCTTTCTTT.

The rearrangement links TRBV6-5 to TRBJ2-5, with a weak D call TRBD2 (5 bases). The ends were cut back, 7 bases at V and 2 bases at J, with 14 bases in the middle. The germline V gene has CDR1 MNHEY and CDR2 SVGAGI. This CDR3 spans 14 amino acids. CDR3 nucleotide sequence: TGTGCCAGCACCAAGGGAGCGTCTCAAGAGACCCAGTACTTC. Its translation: CASTKGASQETQYF.

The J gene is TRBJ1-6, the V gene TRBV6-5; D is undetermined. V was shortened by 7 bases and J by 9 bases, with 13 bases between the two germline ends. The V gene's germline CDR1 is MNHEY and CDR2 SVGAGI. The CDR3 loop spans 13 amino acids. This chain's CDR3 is CASNRFLSSPLHF. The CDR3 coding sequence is TGTGCCAGCAACCGGTTCTTGAGTTCACCCCTCCACTTT.

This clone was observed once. The CDR3 DNA is TGTGCCAGCAGAGGGACACCAGTAAACACTGAAGCTTTCTTT. Translating gives CASRGTPVNTEAFF. V is TRBV28 and J is TRBJ1-1, with D perhaps matching TRBD1 (6 bases). V lost 6 bases, J lost 2 bases, and 13 bases lay in between. The V gene's germline CDR1 is MDHEN and CDR2 SYDVKM. This CDR3 spans 14 amino acids.

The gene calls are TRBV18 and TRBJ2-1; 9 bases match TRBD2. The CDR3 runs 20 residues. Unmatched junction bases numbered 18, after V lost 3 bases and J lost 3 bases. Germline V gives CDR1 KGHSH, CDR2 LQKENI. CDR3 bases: TGTGCCAGCTCACCGCGCCGGGGGGTTAGCGGGAGATTAAGCTACAATGAGCAGTTCTTC. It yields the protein CASSPRRGVSGRLSYNEQFF.

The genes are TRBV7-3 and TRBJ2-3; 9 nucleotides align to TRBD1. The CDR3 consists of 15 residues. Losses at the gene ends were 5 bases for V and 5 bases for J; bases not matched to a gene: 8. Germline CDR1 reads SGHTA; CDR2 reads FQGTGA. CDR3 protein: CASSPLGQGLDTQYF. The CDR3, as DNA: TGTGCCAGCAGCCCCCTGGGACAGGGTTTAGATACGCAGTATTTT.

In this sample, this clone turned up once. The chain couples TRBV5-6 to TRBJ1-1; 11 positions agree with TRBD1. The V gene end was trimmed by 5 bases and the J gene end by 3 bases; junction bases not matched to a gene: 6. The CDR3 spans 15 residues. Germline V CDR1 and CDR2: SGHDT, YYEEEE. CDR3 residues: CASRYGTGGDTEAFF. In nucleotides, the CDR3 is TGTGCCAGCAGATACGGGACAGGGGGTGACACTGAAGCTTTCTTT.

The CDR3: CASSKGRPRVLTSTDTQYF. CDR3 sequence (DNA): TGTGCCAGCAGCAAAGGCAGGCCCAGAGTTCTTACTAGCACAGATACGCAGTATTTT. The genes are TRBV21-1 and TRBJ2-3; the table's D call, TRBD1, has no DNA check behind it. TRBV21-1 corresponds to a pseudogene. This CDR3 region has 19 residues.

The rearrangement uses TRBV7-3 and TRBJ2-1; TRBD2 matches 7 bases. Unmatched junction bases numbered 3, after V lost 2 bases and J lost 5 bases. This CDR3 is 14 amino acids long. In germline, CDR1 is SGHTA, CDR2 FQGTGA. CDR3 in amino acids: CASSLGAGDNEQFF. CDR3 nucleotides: TGTGCCAGCAGCTTAGGTGCGGGAGACAATGAGCAGTTCTTC.

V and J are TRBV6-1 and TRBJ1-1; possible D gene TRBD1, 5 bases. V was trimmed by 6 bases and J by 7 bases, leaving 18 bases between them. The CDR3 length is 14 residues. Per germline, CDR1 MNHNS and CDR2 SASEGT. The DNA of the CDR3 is TGTGCCAGCAGGAGGGGACTCTCGGGTGGTGAAGCTTTCTTT. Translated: CASRRGLSGGEAFF.

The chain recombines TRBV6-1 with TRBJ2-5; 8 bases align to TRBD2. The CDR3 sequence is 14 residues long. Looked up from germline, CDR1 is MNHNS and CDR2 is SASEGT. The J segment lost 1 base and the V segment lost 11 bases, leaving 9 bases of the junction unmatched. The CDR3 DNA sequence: TGTGCCGTCGGTTCGGCGGGAGGCCAAGAGACCCAGTACTTC. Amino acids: CAVGSAGGQETQYF.

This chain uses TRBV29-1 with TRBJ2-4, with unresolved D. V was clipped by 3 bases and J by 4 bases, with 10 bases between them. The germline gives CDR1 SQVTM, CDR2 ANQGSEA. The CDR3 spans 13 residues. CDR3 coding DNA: TGCAGCGTTGAGTGGCAGACTAAAAACATTCAGTACTTC. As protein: CSVEWQTKNIQYF.

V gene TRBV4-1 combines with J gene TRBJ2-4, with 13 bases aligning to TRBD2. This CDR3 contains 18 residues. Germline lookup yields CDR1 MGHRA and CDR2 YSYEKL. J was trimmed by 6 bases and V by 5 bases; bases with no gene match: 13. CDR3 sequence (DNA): TGCGCCAGCAGCGAAATGACTAGCGGGAGGCCTGACAGAAACATTCAGTACTTC. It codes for CASSEMTSGRPDRNIQYF.

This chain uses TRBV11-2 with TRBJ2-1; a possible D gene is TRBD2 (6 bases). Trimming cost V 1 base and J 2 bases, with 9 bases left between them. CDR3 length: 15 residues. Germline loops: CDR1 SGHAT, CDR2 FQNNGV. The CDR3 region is CASSLVTSPYNEQFF. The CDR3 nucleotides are TGTGCCAGCAGCTTAGTAACTAGCCCCTACAATGAGCAGTTCTTC.

DNA of the CDR3: TGTGCCAGCAGTTTAATTCAGGGAAAGTTCGCAAAACTGTTTTTT. It codes for CASSLIQGKFAKLFF. The chain employs TRBV27 and TRBJ1-4, with a weak D call TRBD1 (5 bases). Germline V CDR1 and CDR2: MNHEY, SMNVEV (reference sequence). There are 15 residues in the CDR3. Trimming removed 2 bases from V and 10 bases from J, with 17 bases in between.